Each of the 24 T cell receptor beta chains below was sequenced from the same sample in a study of blood T cell repertoires in COVID-19. Sequenced by immunoSEQ multiplex PCR; TCRdb stores in-frame clones only, minus some. In the table there are roughly 80,000 clones, roughly 82% of which are singletons. Sequenced: peripheral blood. These receptors were collected from a human donor in a cohort sampled during active COVID-19.

This sequence joins TRBV7-9 and TRBJ2-7; 7 nucleotides agree with TRBD1. V lost 5 bases and J lost 3; bases outside the gene matches: 4. The CDR3 is 13 residues long. Germline CDR1 SEHNR, CDR2 FQNEAQ (reference sequence). The CDR3: CASSQGQLYEQYF. Here the CDR3 DNA reads TGTGCCAGCAGCCAGGGACAGCTCTACGAGCAGTACTTC.

This chain connects TRBV6-4 to TRBJ1-2; 10 bases are shared with TRBD1. This CDR3 is 15 amino acids long. The trim removed 4 bases at V and 2 bases at J, leaving 4 bases unmatched. Per germline, CDR1 MRHNA and CDR2 SNTAGT. CDR3 region: CASSAQTGGNYGYTF. In nucleotides, the CDR3 is TGTGCCAGCAGTGCGCAGACAGGGGGCAACTATGGCTACACCTTC.

CDR3 sequence reads: CASSQVTRLSSYEQYF. CDR3 coding DNA: TGTGCCAGCAGCCAAGTAACTCGCCTTAGCTCCTACGAGCAGTACTTC. The chain carries TRBV3-1 (or the pseudogene TRBV3-2) and TRBJ2-7, with D uncertain. Trimming removed 1 base from V and 0 bases from J, with 13 bases in between. The CDR3 spans 16 residues. Germline CDR1 and CDR2: LGHDT and YNNKEL (reference sequence).

The rearrangement uses TRBV7-3 and TRBJ2-5; D gene uncertain. Per germline, CDR1 SGHTA and CDR2 FQGTGA. The length of the CDR3 is 14 residues. The V end lost 0 bases, the J end lost 5 bases, and 10 bases lay between the germline ends. The CDR3 DNA reads as TGTGCCAGCAGCTTAACTAGCTATTCGGAGACCCAGTACTTC. The encoded protein is CASSLTSYSETQYF.

The V call is TRBV10-3, the J call TRBJ2-7; 8 bases map to TRBD2. V gave up 0 bases and J gave up 4 bases; unmatched junction bases: 2. Germline lookup yields CDR1 ENHRY and CDR2 SYGVKD. This CDR3 spans 14 amino acids. CDR3 sequence reads: CAISESTSGYEQYF. The CDR3 DNA reads TGTGCCATCAGTGAGTCCACTAGCGGTTACGAGCAGTACTTC.

This chain connects TRBV27 to TRBJ2-2, with 10 bases lining up with TRBD1. The CDR3 has 19 amino acids. V lost 1 base and J lost 0; bases outside the gene matches: 8. CDR1 and CDR2 (germline): MNHEY, SMNVEV (reference sequence). Here the CDR3 reads CASSLWWPGQGANTGELFF. The CDR3 bases are TGTGCCAGCAGTTTATGGTGGCCCGGACAGGGGGCGAACACCGGGGAGCTGTTTTTT.

V gene TRBV18 combines with J gene TRBJ2-7; maybe TRBD2 (7 bases). CDR1 and CDR2 (germline): KGHSH, LQKENI. The CDR3 covers 15 residues. Trimming removed 6 bases at V and 4 bases at J, with 19 bases between. The CDR3 spells CASSATTGGRYEQYF. The DNA for the CDR3 is TGTGCCAGCTCCGCAACAACGGGGGGCAGGTACGAGCAGTACTTC.

This clone is deemed large (0.1 to 1%). The genes are TRBV5-4 and TRBJ2-5; D gene ambiguous. The CDR3 is made up of 13 amino acids. Deletions cut 1 base from V and 2 bases from J, with 6 bases between. Per germline, CDR1 SGHNT and CDR2 YYREEE (reference sequence). The CDR3 spells CASSLSVQETQYF. In DNA form, the CDR3 reads TGTGCCAGCAGCTTGTCGGTGCAAGAGACCCAGTACTTC.

The chain links TRBV6-5 to TRBJ2-3; 9 bases align to TRBD2. Germline V lookup: CDR1 MNHEY, CDR2 SVGAGI. J gave up 0 bases and V 2 bases, and 3 bases lay outside the gene matches. CDR3 length: 16 residues. CDR3 in amino acids: CASSYRLAGSTDTQYF. The CDR3 coding sequence is TGTGCCAGCAGTTACCGTCTAGCGGGAAGCACAGATACGCAGTATTTT.

The chain is built from TRBV5-4 and TRBJ1-3, with 7 bases that match TRBD1. The CDR3 consists of 14 residues. Germline V CDR1 and CDR2: SGHNT, YYREEE (reference sequence). With 5 bases clipped from V and 3 bases from J, the junction kept 5 bases outside the gene matches. The CDR3 DNA is TGTGCCAGCAGACGACAGGGAAATGGAAACACCATATATTTT. Translated, it gives CASRRQGNGNTIYF.

The CDR3 here is CASSFGGGQPQHF. The CDR3 nucleotides are TGTGCCAGCAGTTTCGGAGGTGGACAGCCCCAGCATTTT. The gene calls are TRBV28 and TRBJ1-5; D is ambiguous. Trimming pared 3 bases from V and 7 bases from J, leaving 10 bases between. The germline V gene has CDR1 MDHEN and CDR2 SYDVKM. The CDR3 has 13 residues.

V usage is TRBV7-2 and J usage is TRBJ2-2; TRBD2 agrees at 12 bases. Trimming cost V 2 bases and J 4 bases; bases outside gene matches: 8. CDR1 and CDR2 from the germline V gene are SGHTA and FQGNSA. CDR3 size: 18 residues. The CDR3 here is CASSLRLAGDRGTGELFF. CDR3 in DNA: TGTGCCAGCAGCTTACGACTAGCGGGGGATAGGGGCACCGGGGAGCTGTTTTTT. Combining the CDR3 with reference TRBV7-2 and TRBJ2-2 gives the whole variable domain GAGVSQSPSNKVTEKGKDVELRCDPISGHTALYWYRQSLGQGLEFLIYFQGNSAPDKSGLPSDRFSAERTGGSVSTLTIQRTQQEDSAVYLCASSLRLAGDRGTGELFFGEGSRLTVL.

This clone was detected a few times. The chain joins TRBV19 to TRBJ1-1; 8 bases are a match to TRBD1. Germline V gives CDR1 LNHDA, CDR2 SQIVND (reference sequence). J gave up 10 bases and V 5 bases, and 9 bases lay outside the gene matches. The CDR3 length is 13 residues. CDR3 DNA: TGTGCCAGTAGTGTAGCAGGGGGCCGAGGAGCTTTCTTT. Its protein is CASSVAGGRGAFF.

This clone has just a few counts. The chain employs TRBV2 and TRBJ1-2, with 8 bases identical to TRBD1. Germline CDR1 is SNHLY and CDR2 is FYNNEI. V gave up 1 base and J gave up 5 bases; unmatched junction bases: 6. This CDR3 spans 15 amino acids. Here the CDR3 reads CASSEGAGGGYGYTF. The CDR3 bases are TGTGCCAGCAGTGAAGGGGCAGGGGGCGGGTATGGCTACACCTTC.

The chain links TRBV3-1 (or the pseudogene TRBV3-2) to TRBJ1-2, with 7 bases fitting TRBD1. Trimming took 4 bases from V and 2 from J; bases not matched to a gene: 1. The CDR3 runs 13 residues. CDR1 is LGHDT and CDR2 is YNNKEL in the germline V gene (reference sequence). The CDR3 nucleotides are TGTGCCAGCAGCCCGACAGGGAACTATGGCTACACCTTC. Amino acids: CASSPTGNYGYTF.

This sequence joins TRBV3-1 (or the pseudogene TRBV3-2) and TRBJ2-3; D is unresolved. The CDR3 is made up of 14 amino acids. The germline gives CDR1 LGHDT, CDR2 YNNKEL (reference sequence). The V gene lost 4 bases and the J gene lost 3 bases, with 11 bases spanning the gap. The CDR3 is CASSPTSRTDTQYF. The CDR3 nucleotides read TGTGCCAGCAGCCCGACATCAAGGACAGATACGCAGTATTTT.

V gene TRBV14 combines with J gene TRBJ1-6; D unresolved. This CDR3 is built from 18 residues. The germline V gene has CDR1 SGHDN and CDR2 FVKESK. Trimming pared 2 bases from V and 7 bases from J, leaving 21 bases between. The CDR3 loop reads CASSQYHIVGSGNSPLHF. The CDR3 nucleotides read TGTGCCAGCAGCCAATACCACATCGTAGGTTCCGGGAATTCACCCCTCCACTTT.

J is TRBJ1-2 and V is TRBV6-1; D gene unclear. The length of the CDR3 is 14 residues. Trimming removed 0 bases at V and 6 bases at J, with 11 bases between. Germline V lookup: CDR1 MNHNS, CDR2 SASEGT. CDR3: CASSEASSGHGYTF. CDR3 DNA: TGTGCCAGCAGTGAAGCTTCGTCGGGTCATGGCTACACCTTC.

This clone was recorded a few times. The chain carries TRBV6-1 and TRBJ1-3; D call uncertain. This CDR3 region has 18 residues. Germline V lookup: CDR1 MNHNS, CDR2 SASEGT. V shed 4 bases and J shed 0 bases, with 19 bases lying between them. This CDR3 reads CASSGHVGRASSGNTIYF. The CDR3 nucleotides read TGTGCCAGCAGTGGCCACGTGGGCCGCGCGAGCTCTGGAAACACCATATATTTT.

CDR3 bases: TGTGCCAGCAGCTGGGGGGGGCGCGACACTGAAGCTTTCTTT. Protein: CASSWGGRDTEAFF. The genes are TRBV11-2 and TRBJ1-1; the D gene is possibly TRBD1 (6 bases). Germline V gene sequence: CDR1 SGHAT, CDR2 FQNNGV. This CDR3 comprises 14 residues. V was clipped by 4 bases and J by 3 bases, with 12 bases between them.

The chain carries TRBV4-1 and TRBJ1-4, with TRBD1 identical over 7 bases. The length of the CDR3 is 16 residues. V gave up 0 bases and J gave up 5 bases; unmatched junction bases: 6. Germline loops: CDR1 MGHRA, CDR2 YSYEKL. In DNA form, the CDR3 reads TGCGCCAGCAGCCAAGAAACGGGACAGAGGAATGAAAAACTGTTTTTT. As protein: CASSQETGQRNEKLFF.

The CDR3 DNA is TGTGCCAGCAGTCCCCGGGGACAAACCTACGAGCAGTACTTC. This sequence encodes CASSPRGQTYEQYF. The V call is TRBV27, the J call TRBJ2-7; possibly TRBD1 for D (6 bases). From germline, CDR1 is MNHEY and CDR2 SMNVEV (reference sequence). V was cut by 5 bases and J by 2 bases, with 13 bases left in between. The CDR3 extends over 14 amino acids.

The V and J genes are TRBV2 and TRBJ2-7; 7 bases are a match to TRBD1. The CDR3 is 13 residues long. J lost 0 bases, V lost 6 bases, and 2 bases had no gene match. Germline V gene lookup returns CDR1 SNHLY and CDR2 FYNNEI. CDR3 sequence reads: CASRRQGSYEQYF. DNA of the CDR3: TGTGCCAGCAGAAGACAGGGCTCCTACGAGCAGTACTTC. Supplemented by reference TRBV2 and TRBJ2-7, the full variable domain reads EPEVTQTPSHQVTQMGQEVILRCVPISNHLYFYWYRQILGQKVEFLVSFYNNEISEKSEIFDDQFSVERPDGSNFTLKIRSTKLEDSAMYFCASRRQGSYEQYFGPGTRLTVT.

This chain links TRBV18 with TRBJ2-2; the match to TRBD2 covers 8 bases. Germline V lookup: CDR1 KGHSH, CDR2 LQKENI. This CDR3 is built from 16 residues. V shed 3 bases and J 0 bases; nucleotides not matched to a gene: 3. This CDR3 is CASSPTSGTNTGELFF. CDR3 DNA sequence: TGTGCCAGCTCACCTACTAGCGGTACGAACACCGGGGAGCTGTTTTTT.